This T cell receptor beta chain was sequenced for a study of a mutant IDH1 vaccine in newly diagnosed glioma. Whole-study context: Antecedent treatment encompassed radiotherapy, temozolomide, or their combination; the majority received both. The study held visit V12 at week 35 and visit V13 at week 47.

For this clone: The antigen is not known.

V lost 1 base and J lost 9; bases outside the gene matches: 5. CDR3 length equals 14 residues. In germline, CDR1 is LGHNA, CDR2 YSLEER. The sample's time point: week 35, safety follow-up. One vaccine dose held 300 ug of mutant IDH1 20-mer peptide and came with topical imiquimod. TCRdb keeps only in-frame clones here, not all; method: immunoSEQ multiplex PCR. The table lists about 41,000 clones, roughly nine tenths of them singletons. This TCR derives from a middle-aged man with glioma. The source was PBMCs, collected from a glioma patient whose treatment included an IDH1 peptide vaccine. The chain carries TRBV4-3 and TRBJ2-7, with 11 bases that match TRBD2. The DNA for the CDR3 is TGCGCCAGCAGCCAAGTAGCGGGAGGGGAGGGGCAGTACTTC. Its protein is CASSQVAGGEGQYF.